Presented here are 13 T cell receptor beta chains from one specimen sequenced in a study of spatial heterogeneity in lung cancer. Time point defined: sample taken at primary tumor resection. Whole RNA from tumor, nontumor lung or frozen PBMC was sequenced unsorted. TCRdb processed the 5' RACE reads anew with MiXCR; each CDR3 protein has one entry. The sample comprises under 20,000 distinct CDR3 sequences, under 20% of which are singletons, and 11% to 15% rests with the top ten. The specimen comprised PBMCs, sampled at surgery. The receptors were gathered from a male donor with early-stage non-small cell lung cancer.

The V call is TRBV10-1, the J call TRBJ2-5; unclear D gene. V dropped 2 bases and J dropped 6 bases, with 7 bases sitting between them. Looked up from germline, CDR1 is WNHNN and CDR2 is SYGVQD (reference sequence). The CDR3 length is 12 residues. The CDR3: CASSENGQTQYF. CDR3 bases: TGCGCCAGCAGTGAGAACGGACAGACCCAGTACTTC.

By share of the sample, this clonotype is medium-sized. V gene TRBV6-5 combines with J gene TRBJ2-2; TRBD1 aligns across 9 bases. J gave up 10 bases and V 5 bases, and 8 bases lay outside the gene matches. CDR3 length: 14 residues. Germline lookup yields CDR1 MNHEY and CDR2 SVGAGI. The CDR3 DNA is TGTGCCAGCAGTCTGGGACAGGGTCGAAAGGAGCTGTTTTTT. It is translated as CASSLGQGRKELFF.

The V gene is TRBV12-3 or TRBV12-4, the J gene TRBJ1-3; D is unresolved. The germline V and J ends were trimmed by 5 bases and 4 bases, with 6 bases remaining between them. The CDR3 length is 12 residues. CDR3 DNA sequence: TGTGCCAGCAGTCCACAGGGAAACACCATATATTTT. Translation: CASSPQGNTIYF.

The table lists this clonotype with a count of one. The chain recombines TRBV7-9 with TRBJ1-1; possibly TRBD1 for D (5 bases). This CDR3 comprises 13 residues. Trimming pared 4 bases from V and 8 bases from J, leaving 14 bases between. From germline, CDR1 is SEHNR and CDR2 FQNEAQ (reference sequence). CDR3 nucleotides: TGTGCCAGCAGCTATACAGGTACCTCCGAAGCTTTCTTT. This encodes CASSYTGTSEAFF.

This clonotype has just a few counts. The chain's CDR3 is CASSQGDRGRYF. DNA of the CDR3: TGTGCCAGCAGCCAAGGAGACAGAGGGCGGTACTTC. This chain joins TRBV3-1 and TRBJ2-7, with D tentatively TRBD1 or TRBD2 (5 bases each). CDR3 size: 12 residues. Deletions cut 1 base from V and 12 bases from J, with 13 bases between. Germline V gene data show CDR1 as LGHDT and CDR2 as YNNKEL (reference sequence).

This chain uses TRBV5-1 with TRBJ1-1, with 7 bases matching TRBD1. Per germline, CDR1 SGHRS and CDR2 YFSETQ. Trimming at V came to 4 bases and at J to 5 bases, leaving 8 bases not matched to a gene. The CDR3 is 14 amino acids. The DNA of the CDR3 is TGCGCCAGCAGCAGCCGGGACAGCCTTACTGAAGCTTTCTTT. This translates into CASSSRDSLTEAFF. Full variable domain (rest looked up from reference TRBV5-1 and TRBJ1-1): KAGVTQTPRYLIKTRGQQVTLSCSPISGHRSVSWYQQTPGQGLQFLFEYFSETQRNKGNFPGRFSGRQFSNSRSEMNVSTLELGDSALYLCASSSRDSLTEAFFGQGTRLTVV.

The sample holds a few counts of this clonotype. This sequence joins TRBV19 and TRBJ2-7; 9 nucleotides align to TRBD1. The CDR3 totals 13 residues. Germline values: CDR1 LNHDA, CDR2 SQIVND (reference sequence). V shed 6 bases, J shed 5 bases, and the junction held 5 bases outside the gene matches. The CDR3: CASSTGQGNEQYF. In nucleotides, the CDR3 is TGTGCCAGTAGCACGGGACAGGGCAACGAGCAGTACTTC.

The chain employs TRBV29-1 and TRBJ1-2; D ambiguous. Per the germline V gene, CDR1 is SQVTM and CDR2 is ANQGSEA. V lost 6 bases and J 1 base, leaving 12 bases between the germline ends. The CDR3 is made up of 13 amino acids. The CDR3 spells CSVEVYVNYGYTF. The CDR3 coding sequence is TGCAGCGTCGAGGTGTACGTTAACTATGGCTACACCTTC.

This clonotype was counted a few times. The gene calls are TRBV27 and TRBJ2-1; no clear D gene. Germline CDR1 and CDR2: MNHEY and SMNVEV (reference sequence). CDR3 length: 14 residues. V was shortened by 6 bases and J by 7 bases, with 16 bases between the two germline ends. CDR3 in DNA: TGTGCCAGCAGGTGGGGTTTATCTCGGAATGAGCAGTTCTTC. The encoded protein is CASRWGLSRNEQFF.

Within the sample, this clonotype is medium-sized. CDR3: CASTPTGTGELFF. In DNA, the CDR3 is TGTGCCAGCACCCCCACTGGGACCGGGGAGCTGTTTTTT. This chain connects TRBV6-6 to TRBJ2-2; D call uncertain. This CDR3 region has 13 residues. Germline V gene data show CDR1 as MNHNY and CDR2 as SVGAGI (reference sequence). The V and J ends lost 7 bases and 5 bases respectively, with 11 bases between them.

This clonotype was recorded a few times. The chain recombines TRBV20-1 with TRBJ2-5; 9 bases are shared with TRBD1. Trimming cost V 7 bases and J 5 bases; bases outside gene matches: 8. Germline values: CDR1 DFQATT, CDR2 SNEGSKA (reference sequence). The CDR3 is 13 amino acids. This CDR3 reads CSEQQGAGETQYF. In DNA, the CDR3 is TGCAGTGAACAACAGGGGGCTGGCGAGACCCAGTACTTC.

In this sample, this clonotype turned up many times. The chain joins TRBV19 to TRBJ2-5, with 8 bases lining up with TRBD1. With V trimmed by 4 bases and J by 2 bases, 6 bases remained unmatched. From germline, CDR1 is LNHDA and CDR2 SQIVND (reference sequence). This CDR3 is 15 amino acids long. The chain's CDR3 is CASSTQRTGQETQYF. The CDR3 coding sequence is TGTGCCAGTAGTACCCAACGGACAGGGCAAGAGACCCAGTACTTC.

This chain links TRBV20-1 with TRBJ1-3; no clear D. The V end lost 3 bases, the J end lost 10 bases, and 10 bases lay between the germline ends. Germline assignment: CDR1 DFQATT and CDR2 SNEGSKA (reference sequence). The CDR3 is made up of 11 amino acids. DNA for the CDR3: TGCAGTGCTAGTGATTCCCTAACCATATATTTT. It encodes CSASDSLTIYF.